This record covers a single T cell receptor (beta chain). The antigen is not known. The assay was immunoSEQ multiplex PCR, and TCRdb's table has in-frame clones only and misses some. In the table there are 85,000 to 120,000 clones, roughly 86% of which are singletons. This sample stems from a study of T cell responses to AZD1222 COVID-19 vaccine. General study results and limits: Following two doses of AZD1222, Spike-specific TCR breadth and depth rose. Clonal diversity was possibly underestimated, and white British individuals and females predominated among donors.

The CDR3 is 13 residues long. The germline V gene has CDR1 SGHTS and CDR2 YDEGEE. V was clipped by 4 bases and J by 6 bases, with 11 bases between them. This specimen consisted of peripheral blood, obtained on day 0 of AZD1222 vaccination. The origin of this receptor is an adult in good health. The rearrangement links TRBV5-8 to TRBJ1-5; D remains unclear. The CDR3 bases are TGTGCCAGCAGCCCGGAAAGGGTTCAGCCCCAGCATTTT. It yields the protein CASSPERVQPQHF.